A single sample gave rise to the 22 T cell receptor beta chains below, sequenced in a study of blood T cell repertoires in COVID-19. Measured with immunoSEQ multiplex PCR; TCRdb has only the in-frame clones, and not every one. Found here are about 300,000 clones, roughly 80% of them singletons; the top ten hold roughly 1.5%. The source material was peripheral blood. The receptors originated from a human donor with COVID-19, enrolled during active disease. The donor label of this sample is uncertain.

This rearrangement joins TRBV28 to TRBJ2-3; unclear D gene. Germline CDR1 reads MDHEN; CDR2 reads SYDVKM. The CDR3 extends over 16 amino acids. Trimming cost V 7 bases and J 5 bases, with 22 bases left between them. DNA of the CDR3: TGTGCCAGCACCCTTAACCCCCTACCGACTGGAGATACGCAGTATTTT. It encodes CASTLNPLPTGDTQYF.

This chain links TRBV28 with TRBJ1-1; a weak D match, TRBD1 (5 bases). Germline CDR1 reads MDHEN; CDR2 reads SYDVKM. V dropped 1 base and J dropped 0 bases, with 6 bases sitting between them. This CDR3 comprises 14 residues. In DNA, the CDR3 is TGTGCCAGCAGTTTATCGACAGTGAACACTGAAGCTTTCTTT. Translated, it gives CASSLSTVNTEAFF.

The chain links TRBV19 to TRBJ2-3, with D possibly being TRBD2 (5 bases). The ends were cut back, 3 bases at V and 0 bases at J, with 13 bases in the middle. CDR1 LNHDA and CDR2 SQIVND come from the germline V gene (reference sequence). The CDR3 has 16 amino acids. CDR3 sequence reads: CASSILLAASTDTQYF. CDR3 bases: TGTGCCAGTAGTATTCTCCTAGCTGCTAGCACAGATACGCAGTATTTT.

V is TRBV19 and J is TRBJ2-2; 7 bases are a match to TRBD2. Germline V lookup: CDR1 LNHDA, CDR2 SQIVND (reference sequence). The CDR3 length is 15 residues. J gave up 6 bases and V 4 bases, and 8 bases lay outside the gene matches. The CDR3 region is CASSTGFSGSGELFF. In DNA form, the CDR3 reads TGTGCCAGTAGTACCGGATTTAGCGGGTCCGGGGAGCTGTTTTTT. Based on the CDR3 plus reference TRBV19 and TRBJ2-2, the full variable domain is DGGITQSPKYLFRKEGQNVTLSCEQNLNHDAMYWYRQDPGQGLRLIYYSQIVNDFQKGDIAEGYSVSREKKESFPLTVTSAQKNPTAFYLCASSTGFSGSGELFFGEGSRLTVL.

This clone was seen a few times. The gene calls are TRBV27 and TRBJ1-2; D call uncertain. Per germline, CDR1 MNHEY and CDR2 SMNVEV (reference sequence). The CDR3 has 13 amino acids. Trimming took 3 bases from V and 0 from J, leaving 5 bases between them. Written as DNA, the CDR3 is TGTGCCAGCAGTTTCGCGGCTAACTATGGCTACACCTTC. This sequence encodes CASSFAANYGYTF.

The chain is built from TRBV28 and TRBJ1-1; D is ambiguous. Germline CDR1 is MDHEN and CDR2 is SYDVKM. The CDR3 runs to 14 residues. Trimming removed 2 bases from V and 5 bases from J, with 12 bases in between. This CDR3 is CASSLAGPTTEAFF. DNA of the CDR3: TGTGCCAGCAGTTTAGCGGGTCCGACGACTGAAGCTTTCTTT.

This chain uses TRBV7-3 with TRBJ2-7; TRBD1 agrees at 7 bases. The CDR3 totals 15 residues. The junction had 8 bases not matched to a gene; V was cut back by 6 bases and J by 0 bases. CDR1 is SGHTA, CDR2 FQGTGA, per germline. CDR3 residues: CASRSHPGGSYEQYF. In nucleotides, the CDR3 is TGTGCCAGCAGATCACATCCAGGGGGCTCCTACGAGCAGTACTTC. Drawing the rest from reference TRBV7-3 and TRBJ2-7, the complete variable domain is GAGVSQTPSNKVTEKGKYVELRCDPISGHTALYWYRQSLGQGPEFLIYFQGTGAADDSGLPNDRFFAVRPEGSVSTLKIQRTERGDSAVYLCASRSHPGGSYEQYFGPGTRLTVT.

The rearrangement uses TRBV7-8 and TRBJ2-4; 9 bases match TRBD1. The CDR3 loop spans 15 amino acids. Germline V CDR1 and CDR2: SGHVS, FQNEAQ. Germline trimming cut 0 bases from V and 4 bases from J; bases unmatched to any gene: 1. Written as DNA, the CDR3 is TGTGCCAGCAGCTTAGCGGGGACAGGGAAAAACATTCAGTACTTC. It is translated as CASSLAGTGKNIQYF.

This clone was detected only a few times. The chain has TRBV11-3 and TRBJ1-1; D may be TRBD1 (6 bases). The CDR3 is 15 residues long. Germline CDR1 reads SGHNT; CDR2 reads YENEEA. The germline V and J ends were trimmed by 5 bases and 1 base, with 14 bases remaining between them. In nucleotides, the CDR3 is TGTGCCAGCAGCCCCAGGGGTGGTCAGAACACTGAAGCTTTCTTT. It is translated as CASSPRGGQNTEAFF.

The V gene is TRBV3-1 (or the pseudogene TRBV3-2), the J gene TRBJ2-5, with 8 nucleotides matching TRBD2. With V trimmed by 5 bases and J by 5 bases, 7 bases remained unmatched. There are 14 residues in the CDR3. CDR1 is LGHDT, CDR2 YNNKEL, per germline (reference sequence). The CDR3 nucleotides are TGTGCCAGCAGCAGAAGCGGGAGTCAGGAGACCCAGTACTTC. This translates into CASSRSGSQETQYF.

The rearrangement uses TRBV5-1 and TRBJ2-3; D is possibly TRBD2 (6 bases). The germline V and J ends were trimmed by 4 bases and 2 bases, with 14 bases remaining between them. Germline V CDR1 and CDR2: SGHRS, YFSETQ. The CDR3 has 15 amino acids. The CDR3 nucleotides read TGCGCCAGCAGCACCGAAGGGGAGGACACAGATACGCAGTATTTT. Protein: CASSTEGEDTDTQYF. The full variable domain, in which reference TRBV5-1 and TRBJ2-3 provide the parts outside the CDR3, is KAGVTQTPRYLIKTRGQQVTLSCSPISGHRSVSWYQQTPGQGLQFLFEYFSETQRNKGNFPGRFSGRQFSNSRSEMNVSTLELGDSALYLCASSTEGEDTDTQYFGPGTRLTVL.

This chain joins TRBV28 and TRBJ2-1; D might be TRBD2 (6 bases). The CDR3 totals 15 residues. V was pared by 3 bases and J by 5 bases, with 14 bases between. In germline, CDR1 is MDHEN, CDR2 SYDVKM. The CDR3 DNA reads TGTGCCAGCAGTTTTCTTAGCGGAGGGGACAATGAGCAGTTCTTC. Amino acids: CASSFLSGGDNEQFF. Complete variable domain (other parts from reference TRBV28 and TRBJ2-1): DVKVTQSSRYLVKRTGEKVFLECVQDMDHENMFWYRQDPGLGLRLIYFSYDVKMKEKGDIPEGYSVSREKKERFSLILESASTNQTSMYLCASSFLSGGDNEQFFGPGTRLTVL.

This chain joins TRBV6-1 and TRBJ1-3; 7 bases map to TRBD1. The V gene's germline CDR1 is MNHNS and CDR2 SASEGT. V lost 3 bases to trimming and J lost 0 bases; unmatched junction nucleotides: 5. The CDR3 totals 16 residues. CDR3 sequence reads: CASSERDRDSGNTIYF. CDR3 bases: TGTGCCAGCAGTGAGAGGGACAGAGACTCTGGAAACACCATATATTTT.

The V call is TRBV29-1, the J call TRBJ2-7; 8 bases map to TRBD1. This CDR3 is 12 amino acids long. The V gene end was trimmed by 5 bases and the J gene end by 3 bases; junction bases not matched to a gene: 3. Germline CDR1 is SQVTM and CDR2 is ANQGSEA. The CDR3 spells CSVYGQGYEQYF. The CDR3 nucleotides are TGCAGCGTTTACGGACAGGGCTACGAGCAGTACTTC.

This chain uses TRBV5-4 with TRBJ1-1; D unclear. Germline V CDR1 and CDR2: SGHNT, YYREEE (reference sequence). This CDR3 comprises 13 residues. V lost 4 bases and J lost 7, with 14 bases in between. CDR3 loop: CASSLDSTGEAFF. Here the CDR3 DNA reads TGTGCCAGCAGCCTGGATTCTACGGGTGAAGCTTTCTTT. The entire variable domain, with the rest obtained from reference TRBV5-4 and TRBJ1-1, is as follows: ETGVTQSPTHLIKTRGQQVTLRCSSQSGHNTVSWYQQALGQGPQFIFQYYREEENGRGNFPPRFSGLQFPNYSSELNVNALELDDSALYLCASSLDSTGEAFFGQGTRLTVV.

The V and J genes are TRBV9 and TRBJ1-2, with 9 bases that match TRBD1. The germline V gene has CDR1 SGDLS and CDR2 YYNGEE. The V gene end was trimmed by 3 bases and the J gene end by 5 bases; junction bases not matched to a gene: 11. The length of the CDR3 is 16 residues. The CDR3 protein is CASSARTGTGRYGYTF. CDR3 coding DNA: TGTGCCAGCAGCGCTCGAACCGGGACAGGGAGGTATGGCTACACCTTC.

The V call is TRBV29-1, the J call TRBJ1-2; D is possibly TRBD1 (5 bases). This CDR3 is 13 amino acids long. V shed 6 bases and J shed 0 bases, with 11 bases lying between them. The germline gives CDR1 SQVTM, CDR2 ANQGSEA. CDR3 protein: CSVRQIPNYGYTF. CDR3 nucleotides: TGCAGCGTCAGACAGATTCCTAACTATGGCTACACCTTC.

The rearrangement uses TRBV2 and TRBJ2-3, with D hard to call. The ends were cut back, 6 bases at V and 6 bases at J, with 16 bases in the middle. The CDR3 is 14 residues long. Germline CDR1 and CDR2: SNHLY and FYNNEI. The CDR3 region is CASRTRRRRDTQYF. For the CDR3, the DNA is TGTGCCAGCAGGACTCGACGCCGGCGGGATACGCAGTATTTT.

This clone was counted only a few times. The chain couples TRBV3-1 (or the pseudogene TRBV3-2) to TRBJ1-6; no firm D call. Trimming stripped 1 base from V and 0 bases from J, with 7 bases between. The germline V gene has CDR1 LGHDT and CDR2 YNNKEL (reference sequence). The CDR3 length is 16 residues. CDR3 DNA: TGTGCCAGCAGCCAAGGAGTCACCTCCTATAATTCACCCCTCCACTTT. It yields the protein CASSQGVTSYNSPLHF.

The chain employs TRBV7-2 and TRBJ1-4; 9 bases are a match to TRBD1. The CDR3 has 16 amino acids. The V and J ends lost 6 bases and 7 bases, in that order; junction bases with no gene match: 12. The germline CDR1 and CDR2 sequences are SGHTA and FQGNSA. The CDR3 region has the DNA TGTGCCAGCAGTCCCAACCTGGGGACAGGGCTTGAAAAACTGTTTTTT. Translated: CASSPNLGTGLEKLFF.

V and J are TRBV7-9 and TRBJ1-5; D uncertain. This CDR3 has 16 amino acids. Trimming cost V 4 bases and J 2 bases, with 15 bases left between them. The V gene's germline CDR1 is SEHNR and CDR2 FQNEAQ (reference sequence). CDR3 nucleotides: TGTGCCAGCAGCTACGTGGGGAGGGAAGGCAATCAGCCCCAGCATTTT. Translation gives CASSYVGREGNQPQHF.

The chain links TRBV28 to TRBJ1-1; D uncertain. The germline V gene has CDR1 MDHEN and CDR2 SYDVKM. Trimming left V 1 base short and J 1 base short, with 4 bases between. The CDR3 extends over 13 amino acids. The CDR3, as DNA: TGTGCCAGCAGTTTATCTCGGAACACTGAAGCTTTCTTT. It yields the protein CASSLSRNTEAFF.